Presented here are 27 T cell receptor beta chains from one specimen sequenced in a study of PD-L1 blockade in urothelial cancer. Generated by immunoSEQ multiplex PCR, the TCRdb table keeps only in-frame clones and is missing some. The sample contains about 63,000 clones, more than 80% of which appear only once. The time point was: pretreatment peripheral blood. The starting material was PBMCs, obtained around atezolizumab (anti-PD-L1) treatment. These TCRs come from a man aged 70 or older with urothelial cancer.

CDR3 region: CASSYLAGGETQYF. The CDR3 region has the DNA TGTGCCAGCAGTTATTTAGCAGGGGGCGAGACCCAGTACTTC. The chain employs TRBV7-9 and TRBJ2-5, with TRBD1 identical over 8 bases. Germline V lookup: CDR1 SEHNR, CDR2 FQNEAQ (reference sequence). The junction had 8 bases not matched to a gene; V was cut back by 6 bases and J by 5 bases. CDR3 length: 14 amino acids.

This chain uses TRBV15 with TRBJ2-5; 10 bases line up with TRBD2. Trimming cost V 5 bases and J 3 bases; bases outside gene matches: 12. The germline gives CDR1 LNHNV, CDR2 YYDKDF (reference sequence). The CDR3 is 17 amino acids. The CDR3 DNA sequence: TGTGCCACCAGCGGAGGACTGCTAGCGGGGGTAGAAGAGACCCAGTACTTC. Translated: CATSGGLLAGVEETQYF. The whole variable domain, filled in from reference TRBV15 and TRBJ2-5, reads DAMVIQNPRYQVTQFGKPVTLSCSQTLNHNVMYWYQQKSSQAPKLLFHYYDKDFNNEADTPDNFQSRRPNTSFCFLDIRSPGLGDTAMYLCATSGGLLAGVEETQYFGPGTRLLVL.

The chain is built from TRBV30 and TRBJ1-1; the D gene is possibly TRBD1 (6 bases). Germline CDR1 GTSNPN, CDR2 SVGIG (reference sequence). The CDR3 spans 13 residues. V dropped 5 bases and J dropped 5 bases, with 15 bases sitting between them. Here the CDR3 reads CAWGADRNTEAFF. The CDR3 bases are TGTGCCTGGGGGGCCGACAGGAATACTGAAGCTTTCTTT. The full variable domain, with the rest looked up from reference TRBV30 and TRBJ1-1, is SQTIHQWPATLVQPVGSPLSLECTVEGTSNPNLYWYRQAAGRGLQLLFYSVGIGQISSEVPQNLSASRPQDRQFILSSKKLLLSDSGFYLCAWGADRNTEAFFGQGTRLTVV.

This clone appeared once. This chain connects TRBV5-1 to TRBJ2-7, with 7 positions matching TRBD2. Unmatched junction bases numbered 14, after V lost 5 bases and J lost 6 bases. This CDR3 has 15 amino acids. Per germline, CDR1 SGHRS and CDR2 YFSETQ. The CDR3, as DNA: TGCGCCAGCAGGGGAGTGGGGGGGTCCTCGGGCGAGCAGTACTTC. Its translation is CASRGVGGSSGEQYF.

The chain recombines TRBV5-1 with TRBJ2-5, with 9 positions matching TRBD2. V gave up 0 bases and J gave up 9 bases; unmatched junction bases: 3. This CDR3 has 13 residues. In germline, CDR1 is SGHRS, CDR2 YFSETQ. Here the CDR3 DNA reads TGCGCCAGCAGCTTGGGGCGGGGGGGTCCCCAGTACTTC. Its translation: CASSLGRGGPQYF.

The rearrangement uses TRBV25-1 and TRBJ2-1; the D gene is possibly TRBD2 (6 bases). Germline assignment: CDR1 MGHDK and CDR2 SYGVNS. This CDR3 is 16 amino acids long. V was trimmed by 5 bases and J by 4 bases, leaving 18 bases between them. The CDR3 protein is CASSPRGLAGYNEQFF. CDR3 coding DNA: TGTGCCAGCAGTCCAAGGGGACTCGCGGGTTACAATGAGCAGTTCTTC.

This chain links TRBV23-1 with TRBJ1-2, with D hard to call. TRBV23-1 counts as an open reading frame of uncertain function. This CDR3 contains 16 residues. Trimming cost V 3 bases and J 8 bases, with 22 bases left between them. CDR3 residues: CASSHLRPRRTRGYTF. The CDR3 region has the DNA TGCGCCAGCAGTCACCTTCGACCCCGTAGGACTCGAGGCTACACCTTC.

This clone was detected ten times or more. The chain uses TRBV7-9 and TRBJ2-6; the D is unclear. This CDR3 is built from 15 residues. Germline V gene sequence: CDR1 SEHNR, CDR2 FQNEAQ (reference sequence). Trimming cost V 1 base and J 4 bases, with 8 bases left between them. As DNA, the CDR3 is TGTGCCAGCAGCTTAGATTTGAGGGGGGCCAACGTCCTGACTTTC. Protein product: CASSLDLRGANVLTF. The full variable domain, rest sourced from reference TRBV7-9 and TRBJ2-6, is DTGVSQNPRHKITKRGQNVTFRCDPISEHNRLYWYRQTLGQGPEFLTYFQNEAQLEKSRLLSDRFSAERPKGSFSTLEIQRTEQGDSAMYLCASSLDLRGANVLTFGAGSRLTVL.

Here the CDR3 reads CASSELGGKNIQYF. In DNA form, the CDR3 reads TGTGCCAGCAGTGAACTAGGAGGTAAAAACATTCAGTACTTC. This sequence joins TRBV2 and TRBJ2-4; D is perhaps TRBD2 (5 bases). CDR1 is SNHLY and CDR2 is FYNNEI in the germline V gene. The CDR3 has 14 residues. Trimming took off 2 bases at V and 4 bases at J, with 9 bases between the two ends.

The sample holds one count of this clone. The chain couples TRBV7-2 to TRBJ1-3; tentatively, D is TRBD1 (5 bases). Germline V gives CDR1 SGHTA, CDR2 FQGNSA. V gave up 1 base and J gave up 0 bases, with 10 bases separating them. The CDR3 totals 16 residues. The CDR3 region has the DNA TGTGCCAGCAGCTTAGTGGGCAGGGACTCTGGAAACACCATATATTTT. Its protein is CASSLVGRDSGNTIYF.

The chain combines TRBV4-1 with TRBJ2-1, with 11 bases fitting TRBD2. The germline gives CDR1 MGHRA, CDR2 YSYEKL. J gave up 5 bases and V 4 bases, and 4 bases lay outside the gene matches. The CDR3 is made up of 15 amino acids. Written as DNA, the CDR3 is TGCGCCAGCAGCCCATTAGCGGGGGGGGACAATGAGCAGTTCTTC. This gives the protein CASSPLAGGDNEQFF.

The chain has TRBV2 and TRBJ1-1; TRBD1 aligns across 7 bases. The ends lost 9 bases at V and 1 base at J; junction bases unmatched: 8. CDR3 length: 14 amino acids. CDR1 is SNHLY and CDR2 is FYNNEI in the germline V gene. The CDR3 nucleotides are TGTGCCAGAGAAACCCGGGACAGGAACACTGAAGCTTTCTTT. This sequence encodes CARETRDRNTEAFF.

The DNA of the CDR3 is TGTGCCAGCAGCTCAACTAGCGGGAATGCAGATACGCAGTATTTT. Translation: CASSSTSGNADTQYF. The chain links TRBV7-2 to TRBJ2-3, with 10 bases identical to TRBD2. The CDR3 runs to 15 residues. The ends lost 4 bases at V and 4 bases at J; junction bases unmatched: 5. Per the germline V gene, CDR1 is SGHTA and CDR2 is FQGNSA.

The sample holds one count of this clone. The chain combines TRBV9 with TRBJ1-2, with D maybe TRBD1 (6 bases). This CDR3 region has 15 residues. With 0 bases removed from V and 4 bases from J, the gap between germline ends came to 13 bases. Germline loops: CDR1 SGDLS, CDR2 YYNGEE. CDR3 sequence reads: CASSVGGQLFYGYTF. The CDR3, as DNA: TGTGCCAGCAGCGTAGGGGGACAACTCTTCTATGGCTACACCTTC. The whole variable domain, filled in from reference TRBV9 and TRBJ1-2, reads DSGVTQTPKHLITATGQRVTLRCSPRSGDLSVYWYQQSLDQGLQFLIQYYNGEERAKGNILERFSAQQFPDLHSELNLSSLELGDSALYFCASSVGGQLFYGYTFGSGTRLTVV.

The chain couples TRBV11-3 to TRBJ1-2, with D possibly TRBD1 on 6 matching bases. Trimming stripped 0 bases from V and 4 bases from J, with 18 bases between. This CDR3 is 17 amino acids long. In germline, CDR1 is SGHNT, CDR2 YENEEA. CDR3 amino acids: CASSLDYGRTATYGYTF. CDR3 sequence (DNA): TGTGCCAGCAGCTTAGATTACGGGAGGACAGCAACCTATGGCTACACCTTC.

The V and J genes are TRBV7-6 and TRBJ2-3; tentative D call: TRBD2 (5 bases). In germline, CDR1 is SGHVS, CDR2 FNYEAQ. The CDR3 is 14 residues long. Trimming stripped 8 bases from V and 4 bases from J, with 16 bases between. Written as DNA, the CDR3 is TGTGCCAGCTCTCTAGTGGCGGGTCCAGATACGCAGTATTTT. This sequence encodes CASSLVAGPDTQYF.

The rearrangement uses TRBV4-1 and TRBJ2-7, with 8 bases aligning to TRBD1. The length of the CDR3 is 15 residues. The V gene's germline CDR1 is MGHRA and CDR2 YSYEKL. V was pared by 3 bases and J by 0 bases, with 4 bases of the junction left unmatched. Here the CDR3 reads CASSHRTGTSYEQYF. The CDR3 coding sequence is TGCGCCAGCAGCCACAGGACAGGGACCTCCTACGAGCAGTACTTC.

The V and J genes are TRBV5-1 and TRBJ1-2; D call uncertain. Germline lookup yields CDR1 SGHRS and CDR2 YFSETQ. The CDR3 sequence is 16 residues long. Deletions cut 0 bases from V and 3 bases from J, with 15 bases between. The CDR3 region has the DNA TGCGCCAGCAGCTTGGACAGTCTCCCCAGAGACTATGGCTACACCTTC. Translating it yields CASSLDSLPRDYGYTF. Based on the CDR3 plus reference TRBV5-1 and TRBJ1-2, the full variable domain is KAGVTQTPRYLIKTRGQQVTLSCSPISGHRSVSWYQQTPGQGLQFLFEYFSETQRNKGNFPGRFSGRQFSNSRSEMNVSTLELGDSALYLCASSLDSLPRDYGYTFGSGTRLTVV.

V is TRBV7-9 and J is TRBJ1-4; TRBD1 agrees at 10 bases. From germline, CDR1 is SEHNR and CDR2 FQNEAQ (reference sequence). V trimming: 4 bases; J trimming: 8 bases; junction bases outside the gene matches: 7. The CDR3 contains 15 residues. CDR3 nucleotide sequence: TGTGCCAGCAGCTGGGACAGGGGAGGGCGCGAAAAACTGTTTTTT. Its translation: CASSWDRGGREKLFF.

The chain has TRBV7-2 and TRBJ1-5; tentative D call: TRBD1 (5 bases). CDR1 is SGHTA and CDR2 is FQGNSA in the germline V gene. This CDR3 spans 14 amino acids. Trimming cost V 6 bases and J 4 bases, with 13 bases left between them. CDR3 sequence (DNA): TGTGCCAGCAGACTGCAGGGAAGTAATCAGCCCCAGCATTTT. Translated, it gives CASRLQGSNQPQHF.

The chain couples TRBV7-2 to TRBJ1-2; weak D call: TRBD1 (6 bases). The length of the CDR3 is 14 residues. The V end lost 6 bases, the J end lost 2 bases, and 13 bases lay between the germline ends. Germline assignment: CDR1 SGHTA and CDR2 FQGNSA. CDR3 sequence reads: CASRPPGQNYGYTF. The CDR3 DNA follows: TGTGCCAGCAGACCTCCCGGACAGAACTATGGCTACACCTTC.

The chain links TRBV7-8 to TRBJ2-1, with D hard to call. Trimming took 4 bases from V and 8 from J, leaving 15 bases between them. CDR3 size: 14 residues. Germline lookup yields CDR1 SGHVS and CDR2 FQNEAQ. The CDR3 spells CASSSVTLVDEQFF. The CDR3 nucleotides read TGTGCCAGCAGCTCCGTGACTTTGGTCGATGAGCAGTTCTTC.

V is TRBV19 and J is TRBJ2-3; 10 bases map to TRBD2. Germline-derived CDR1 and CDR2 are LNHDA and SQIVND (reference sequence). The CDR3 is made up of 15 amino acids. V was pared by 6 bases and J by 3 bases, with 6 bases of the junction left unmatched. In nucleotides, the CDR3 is TGTGCCAGTAGGCTAGCGGGAGAGGTAACAGATACGCAGTATTTT. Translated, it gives CASRLAGEVTDTQYF.

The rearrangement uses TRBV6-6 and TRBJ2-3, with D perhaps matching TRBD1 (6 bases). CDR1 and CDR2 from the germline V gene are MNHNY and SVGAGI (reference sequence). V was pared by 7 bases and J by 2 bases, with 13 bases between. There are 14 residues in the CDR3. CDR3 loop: CASKRRQDTDTQYF. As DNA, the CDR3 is TGTGCCAGCAAGAGAAGACAGGACACAGATACGCAGTATTTT.

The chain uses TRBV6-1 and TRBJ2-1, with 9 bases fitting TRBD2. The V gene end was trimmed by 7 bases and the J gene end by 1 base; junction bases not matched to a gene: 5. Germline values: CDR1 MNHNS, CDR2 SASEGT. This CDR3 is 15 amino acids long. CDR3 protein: CASNLSGGSYNEQFF. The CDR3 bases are TGTGCCAGCAACCTTAGCGGGGGTTCCTACAATGAGCAGTTCTTC.

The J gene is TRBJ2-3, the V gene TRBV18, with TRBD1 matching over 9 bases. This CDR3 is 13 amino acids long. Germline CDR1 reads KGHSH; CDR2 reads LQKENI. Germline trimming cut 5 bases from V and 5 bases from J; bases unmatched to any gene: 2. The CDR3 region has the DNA TGTGCCAGCTCAACAGGGGGCATAGATACGCAGTATTTT. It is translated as CASSTGGIDTQYF.

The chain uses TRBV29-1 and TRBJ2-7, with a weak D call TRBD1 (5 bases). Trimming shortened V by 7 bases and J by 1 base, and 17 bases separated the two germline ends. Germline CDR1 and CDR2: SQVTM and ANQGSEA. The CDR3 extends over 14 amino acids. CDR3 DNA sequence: TGCAGCGCCGGACAAGGCCCCAGATCCTACGAGCAGTACTTC. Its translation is CSAGQGPRSYEQYF.